The clone carrying this T cell receptor (beta chain) was seen many times. The authors ran a second PCR of 7 to 11 cycles using a sample-barcoded 5' primer and a J-beta primer mix. Tags on each cDNA molecule came from a template-switch adaptor with 12 random nucleotides. Researchers report that each sample yielded at least 3 million CDR3-containing paired-end reads. TCRdb re-called the 5' RACE reads through MiXCR, storing one row per CDR3 protein. Among about 1.5 million distinct CDR3 sequences listed, about 45% were seen once. The record originates from a study of blood T cells in healthy people across ages. Trimming took 2 bases from V and 1 from J; bases not matched to a gene: 2. The CDR3 runs 15 residues. Germline V lookup: CDR1 SGHTA, CDR2 FQGNSA. Donors ranged from about 6 to 95 years old and were healthy Caucasians in Russia.

This TCR was recovered from a woman between 18 and 29 years old in good health. Sequences were obtained from blood. The gene calls are TRBV7-2 and TRBJ2-7; 10 bases match TRBD2. The CDR3 region is CASSLLAGDSYEQYF. The CDR3 DNA reads as TGTGCCAGCAGCTTACTAGCGGGGGATTCCTACGAGCAGTACTTC.